The 20 T cell receptor beta chains below all came from one sample that was sequenced in a study of glioma-infiltrating T cells after dendritic cell vaccination. Profiling relied on immunoSEQ multiplex PCR, and the TCRdb table lists in-frame clones only, not all of them. The sample consists of tens of thousands of clones, around 79% of them appearing once. The sequencing here drew on blood, taken before dendritic cell vaccination. These receptors all stem from a human donor with glioblastoma.

The chain couples TRBV15 to TRBJ1-5, with D maybe TRBD1 (6 bases). Trimming left V 2 bases short and J 4 bases short, with 6 bases between. Per germline, CDR1 LNHNV and CDR2 YYDKDF (reference sequence). This CDR3 contains 13 residues. As DNA, the CDR3 is TGTGCCACCAGCAGAACAGGGAATCAGCCCCAGCATTTT. Its protein is CATSRTGNQPQHF.

The chain uses TRBV9 and TRBJ2-4; 7 nucleotides line up with TRBD1. The V gene's germline CDR1 is SGDLS and CDR2 YYNGEE. The CDR3 runs to 17 residues. The J segment lost 7 bases and the V segment lost 3 bases, leaving 16 bases of the junction unmatched. This CDR3 reads CASSATTGSSSWNIQYF. CDR3 DNA: TGTGCCAGCAGCGCGACGACAGGGTCGAGTAGTTGGAACATTCAGTACTTC.

The J gene is TRBJ2-1, the V gene TRBV6-4; D is possibly TRBD2 (6 bases). CDR3 size: 13 residues. Trimming shortened V by 2 bases and J by 13 bases, and 15 bases separated the two germline ends. CDR1 is MRHNA, CDR2 SNTAGT, per germline. CDR3 DNA sequence: TGTGCCAGCAGTGACATAGATGGGACTTCCCAGTTCTTC. Its protein is CASSDIDGTSQFF.

The chain joins TRBV5-4 to TRBJ2-2, with 7 bases identical to TRBD2. The CDR3 is 17 amino acids. Germline-derived CDR1 and CDR2 are SGHNT and YYREEE (reference sequence). J gave up 4 bases and V 4 bases, and 13 bases lay outside the gene matches. The chain's CDR3 is CASSPADGLGSTGELFF. The CDR3 region has the DNA TGTGCCAGCAGCCCCGCCGACGGACTAGGCAGCACCGGGGAGCTGTTTTTT.

The chain combines TRBV2 with TRBJ2-5; 11 bases align to TRBD2. The J segment lost 4 bases and the V segment lost 4 bases, leaving 8 bases of the junction unmatched. Germline CDR1 reads SNHLY; CDR2 reads FYNNEI. The CDR3 length is 16 residues. CDR3 sequence: CASSGVSGRVGETQYF. For the CDR3, the DNA is TGTGCCAGCAGTGGGGTTAGCGGGAGGGTGGGAGAGACCCAGTACTTC.

This chain joins TRBV14 and TRBJ1-3; D ambiguous. This CDR3 contains 17 residues. The ends were cut back, 0 bases at V and 4 bases at J, with 16 bases in the middle. Germline V lookup: CDR1 SGHDN, CDR2 FVKESK. Written as DNA, the CDR3 is TGTGCCAGCAGCCAAGAGGTCGGGTGGAGGGTCGGAAACACCATATATTTT. This encodes CASSQEVGWRVGNTIYF.

In this sample, this clone turned up once. The chain employs TRBV27 and TRBJ2-1; TRBD2 is a possible D gene (6 bases). This CDR3 spans 13 amino acids. The germline V gene has CDR1 MNHEY and CDR2 SMNVEV (reference sequence). With 5 bases removed from V and 6 bases from J, the gap between germline ends came to 11 bases. The CDR3 region has the DNA TGTGCCAGCAGTATTCGGGAGCTCAATGAGCAGTTCTTC. Translating gives CASSIRELNEQFF.

The rearrangement uses TRBV6-5 and TRBJ1-2, with TRBD1 identical over 10 bases. The germline CDR1 and CDR2 sequences are MNHEY and SVGAGI. The CDR3 is made up of 14 amino acids. The V segment lost 7 bases and the J segment 8 bases; nucleotides outside the gene matches: 10. Here the CDR3 reads CASNSYGTGEGYTF. The CDR3 coding sequence is TGTGCCAGCAATTCTTACGGGACAGGGGAGGGCTACACCTTC.

V is TRBV5-5 and J is TRBJ2-7, with D maybe TRBD1 (5 bases). V was pared by 5 bases and J by 2 bases, with 20 bases between. The V gene's germline CDR1 is SGHKS and CDR2 YYEKEE (reference sequence). This CDR3 contains 16 residues. The DNA of the CDR3 is TGTGCCAGCAGACTCGACCTTCTGACAGCAGCCTACGAGCAGTACTTC. As protein: CASRLDLLTAAYEQYF.

The J gene is TRBJ2-7, the V gene TRBV6-5, with TRBD1 as a possible D gene (6 bases). Germline V CDR1 and CDR2: MNHEY, SVGAGI. There are 15 residues in the CDR3. V lost 2 bases to trimming and J lost 1 base, with 12 bases between them. CDR3 DNA sequence: TGTGCCAGCAGTTACGGACGGACAGTTTCCTACGAGCAGTACTTC. This codes for CASSYGRTVSYEQYF.

The chain carries TRBV11-2 and TRBJ2-5, with D maybe TRBD1 (5 bases). V lost 5 bases, J lost 5 bases, and 18 bases lay in between. The CDR3 consists of 15 residues. CDR1 SGHAT and CDR2 FQNNGV come from the germline V gene. CDR3 in DNA: TGTGCCAGCAGCCACAGACAGAGCCGTTTGGAGACCCAGTACTTC. This encodes CASSHRQSRLETQYF.

The chain combines TRBV19 with TRBJ1-1; D gene uncertain. The CDR3 runs 11 residues. The germline CDR1 and CDR2 sequences are LNHDA and SQIVND (reference sequence). V shed 3 bases and J shed 7 bases, with 6 bases lying between them. In DNA form, the CDR3 reads TGTGCCAGTAGTATGGCCCTTGAAGCTTTCTTT. Translating it yields CASSMALEAFF.

The genes are TRBV18 and TRBJ2-5; the match to TRBD2 covers 11 bases. This CDR3 comprises 17 residues. The V gene end was trimmed by 0 bases and the J gene end by 2 bases; junction bases not matched to a gene: 5. Germline-derived CDR1 and CDR2 are KGHSH and LQKENI. Here the CDR3 reads CASSPPGTSGGQETQYF. The CDR3 DNA follows: TGTGCCAGCTCACCACCGGGGACTAGCGGAGGACAAGAGACCCAGTACTTC.

This clone occurred a few times. The CDR3 DNA reads TGTGCCAGCAGAAAGTCCGCAGGACAGAAAGAGACCCAGTACTTC. It encodes CASRKSAGQKETQYF. This chain joins TRBV27 and TRBJ2-5; a weak D match, TRBD1 (6 bases). The germline V gene encodes CDR1 MNHEY and CDR2 SMNVEV (reference sequence). This CDR3 is 15 amino acids long. With 6 bases removed from V and 3 bases from J, the gap between germline ends came to 17 bases.

The chain combines TRBV4-1 with TRBJ2-2; 10 nucleotides align to TRBD2. The CDR3 loop spans 17 amino acids. V lost 3 bases to trimming and J lost 1 base; unmatched junction nucleotides: 5. Germline-derived CDR1 and CDR2 are MGHRA and YSYEKL. The CDR3 coding sequence is TGCGCCAGCAGCCAGGGCGGACTAGCGGTGAACACCGGGGAGCTGTTTTTT. This translates into CASSQGGLAVNTGELFF.

The V call is TRBV5-1, the J call TRBJ2-7; D unclear. Germline V lookup: CDR1 SGHRS, CDR2 YFSETQ. The CDR3 totals 14 residues. Trimming left V 0 bases short and J 7 bases short, with 14 bases between. CDR3 DNA: TGCGCCAGCAGCTTGGGAGAAACGGGTCGGGAGCAGTACTTC. It translates to CASSLGETGREQYF.

The V and J genes are TRBV25-1 and TRBJ2-7, with D tentatively TRBD1 (6 bases). V was shortened by 7 bases and J by 3 bases, with 16 bases between the two germline ends. The CDR3 contains 14 residues. Germline lookup yields CDR1 MGHDK and CDR2 SYGVNS. CDR3 sequence: CASTPSGTHYEQYF. In nucleotides, the CDR3 is TGTGCCAGCACCCCATCCGGGACACACTACGAGCAGTACTTC.

This sequence joins TRBV7-6 and TRBJ2-1; 7 bases line up with TRBD2. Germline CDR1 is SGHVS and CDR2 is FNYEAQ. This CDR3 spans 17 amino acids. The V and J ends lost 2 bases and 0 bases, in that order; junction bases with no gene match: 7. As DNA, the CDR3 is TGTGCCAGCAGCTTAAGGCGCCGGGACTACTCCTACAATGAGCAGTTCTTC. Translating it yields CASSLRRRDYSYNEQFF.

The rearrangement uses TRBV6-6 and TRBJ1-2; D possibly corresponds to TRBD1 (5 bases). This CDR3 is 14 amino acids long. Germline CDR1 MNHNY, CDR2 SVGAGI (reference sequence). Trimming stripped 0 bases from V and 6 bases from J, with 11 bases between. The CDR3: CASSYSGAGNGYTF. The CDR3 DNA sequence: TGTGCCAGCAGTTACTCTGGGGCAGGGAATGGCTACACCTTC.

This clone was observed once. The chain has TRBV21-1 and TRBJ2-7; the table's TRBD1 call for D was not verified on the DNA. TRBV21-1 is reported as a pseudogene. The CDR3 covers 13 residues. CDR3 coding DNA: TGTGCCAGCAGCAAATTTCAGGGGGAAGAGCAGTACGTC. It yields the protein CASSKFQGEEQYV.